A selection of T cell receptor beta chains follows, all from one sample in a study of cytomegalovirus exposure and HLA in healthy donors. Clones were sequenced by immunoSEQ multiplex PCR, and TCRdb holds only the in-frame ones, with some missing. The table shows approximately 190,000 clones, with about 90% occurring only once. Sample: PBMCs. The origin of the receptors is a man aged 25-45 years in good health and CMV-seronegative. CDR3s include the opening cysteine and the closing phenylalanine or tryptophan. D genes are given only for firm matches. Clone size is shown for a subset of rows, as once, few, many or a class of expanded clone.

v_call	d_call	j_call	clone_size	cdr3_nt	cdr3_aa
TRBV2	NA	TRBJ1-3	NA	TGTGCCAGCAGTGAACAGGGTGGAAACACCATATATTTT	CASSEQGGNTIYF
TRBV6-5	TRBD1	TRBJ2-7	few	TGTGCCAGCAGTCCGACAGGGGAAGCCTACGAGCAGTACTTC	CASSPTGEAYEQYF
TRBV6-1	TRBD2	TRBJ2-1	NA	TGTGCCAGCAGTGAAGCTACTAGCGGGGGGGCCGTCCTCAACAATGAGCAGTTCTTC	CASSEATSGGAVLNNEQFF
TRBV7-8	NA	TRBJ2-5	NA	TGTGCCAGCAGCTTAGCGTTTAGCAGGGAATCAAACTCACCCCCCCAAGAGACCCAGTACTTC	CASSLAFSRESNSPPQETQYF
TRBV5-6	TRBD1	TRBJ2-7	NA	TGTGCCAGCAGCCCCCTTCGACAGGGACGCACCTACGAGCAGTACTTC	CASSPLRQGRTYEQYF
TRBV14	NA	TRBJ2-1	once	TGTGCCAGCAGCCACGGAGCGGCGGATGAGCAGTTCTTC	CASSHGAADEQFF
TRBV27	NA	TRBJ2-7	NA	TGTGCCAGCAGTTTGTCTACCGGGACAAACTACGAGCAGTACTTC	CASSLSTGTNYEQYF
TRBV5-4	TRBD2	TRBJ2-1	NA	TGTGCCAGTGAGACAAGGACTAGCGGTTACAATGAGCAGTTCTTC	CASETRTSGYNEQFF
TRBV6-1	TRBD1	TRBJ1-4	once	TGTGCCAGCAGTACCGGGACAGGGGTTGAAAAACTGTTTTTT	CASSTGTGVEKLFF
TRBV19	NA	TRBJ1-5	NA	TGTGCCAGTAGTATAGTGGGGAGGGGCACCCCCAATCAGCCCCAGCATTTT	CASSIVGRGTPNQPQHF
TRBV7-9	TRBD2	TRBJ2-1	NA	TGTGCCAGCAGCTACCGGGCGGGAGGGAGATCCTACAATGAGCAGTTCTTC	CASSYRAGGRSYNEQFF
TRBV13	NA	TRBJ2-1	few	TGTGCCAGCAGCTTATCGGGCTCCTACAATGAGCAGTTCTTC	CASSLSGSYNEQFF
TRBV6-5	TRBD2	TRBJ2-3	NA	TGTGCCAGCAGTTACAGACTAGCGGCAGAGGCGGATACGCAGTATTTT	CASSYRLAAEADTQYF
TRBV6-1	NA	TRBJ1-5	NA	TGTGCCAGCAGTGGCCGCCCGTCGGTAAAAGCCCAGCCCCAGCATTTT	CASSGRPSVKAQPQHF
TRBV6-5	NA	TRBJ2-3	few	TGTGCCAGCGCCTTCGGGGATACAGATACGCAGTATTTT	CASAFGDTDTQYF
TRBV7-8	NA	TRBJ1-5	NA	TGTGCCAGCAGCGTAACAGGGAAAGATCAGCCCCAGCATTTT	CASSVTGKDQPQHF
TRBV11-1	NA	TRBJ2-1	NA	TGTGCCAGCAGCTCACAGGGCTATGAGCAGTTCTTC	CASSSQGYEQFF
TRBV2	NA	TRBJ2-7	NA	TGTGCCAGCAGTGGCAGGAACTCCTACGAGCAGTACTTC	CASSGRNSYEQYF
TRBV7-8	TRBD2	TRBJ2-3	NA	TGTGCCAGCAGCTCGCTAGCGGGAGCTAGCACAGATACGCAGTATTTT	CASSSLAGASTDTQYF
TRBV6-5	NA	TRBJ2-1	NA	TGTGCCAGCAGTAGGAGGAATGAGCAGTTCTTC	CASSRRNEQFF
TRBV10-3	NA	TRBJ1-2	NA	TGTGCCATCCGGGGGGGAGTAGAAAATGGCTACACCTTC	CAIRGGVENGYTF
TRBV29-1	TRBD1	TRBJ2-4	NA	TGCAGCGTTGTAACAGACAGGGCACCCATTCAGTACTTC	CSVVTDRAPIQYF
TRBV2	TRBD1	TRBJ2-7	NA	TGTGCCAGCAGCCAATGGGACAGGGGGCTTTACGAGCAGTACTTC	CASSQWDRGLYEQYF
TRBV28	NA	TRBJ1-6	NA	TGTGCCAGCAGCCTTACACGTGGACAGCCTTATTCACCCCTCCACTTT	CASSLTRGQPYSPLHF
TRBV2	TRBD1	TRBJ2-1	NA	TGTGCCAGCAGTACCAGGGGACAGTATGAGCAGTTCTTC	CASSTRGQYEQFF
TRBV4-3	NA	TRBJ2-3	NA	TGCGCCAGCAGCCAAACCTGGGGGCCGGGGGGTAGCGATACGCAGTATTTT	CASSQTWGPGGSDTQYF
TRBV7-2	NA	TRBJ2-4	NA	TGTGCCAGCAGCTTATCCGGTGGCGGGACGTCGGGAAACATTCAGTACTTC	CASSLSGGGTSGNIQYF
TRBV7-2	NA	TRBJ1-6	NA	TGTGCCAGCAGCCCCTCAGGCGGGGGGAATTCACCCCTCCACTTT	CASSPSGGGNSPLHF
TRBV19	NA	TRBJ2-3	NA	TGTGCCAGTAGTATTTCCACTAGCACAGATACGCAGTATTTT	CASSISTSTDTQYF
TRBV28	TRBD1	TRBJ2-7	NA	TGTGCCAGCAGCCCATCCCGACAGGGTGATAGAGAGCAGTACTTC	CASSPSRQGDREQYF
TRBV7-6	NA	TRBJ1-4	NA	TGTGCCAGCAGCTTAGAAGGAGGGATTGGTGAAAAACTGTTTTTT	CASSLEGGIGEKLFF
TRBV28	NA	TRBJ1-1	NA	TGTGCCAGCAGTTTTGAGCGGAGTCGGAACGCTGAAGCTTTCTTT	CASSFERSRNAEAFF
TRBV7-2	NA	TRBJ1-2	NA	TGTGCCAGCAGCTCGGGGGGGGTTCTTGGCTACACCTTC	CASSSGGVLGYTF
TRBV27	NA	TRBJ2-7	NA	TGTGCCAGCAGTAGCCCTAGCACCGACGAGCAGTACTTC	CASSSPSTDEQYF
TRBV13	NA	TRBJ1-2	few	TGTGCCAGCAGCTCCCGGACGGCCTACTCGGCGGGTTGGGCCTACTATGGCTACACCTTC	CASSSRTAYSAGWAYYGYTF
TRBV28	NA	TRBJ2-7	NA	TGTGCCAGCAGTCCCCTCCCCCTCACGCGAAAGAGCTCCTACGAGCAGTACTTC	CASSPLPLTRKSSYEQYF
TRBV5-6	NA	TRBJ1-2	NA	TGTGCCAGCAGCTTTCCAGGGGCGGGCGGCTACACCTTC	CASSFPGAGGYTF
TRBV6-5	NA	TRBJ2-5	NA	TGTGCCAGCAGTACAGTACAGTCTGAGACCCAGTACTTC	CASSTVQSETQYF
TRBV27	TRBD2	TRBJ2-7	NA	TGTGCCAGCAGTTTCGGGAGGGCCTACGAGCAGTACTTC	CASSFGRAYEQYF
TRBV19	NA	TRBJ1-2	NA	TGTGCCAGTAGTAAAGACCGGACAGTAAACTATGGCTACACCTTC	CASSKDRTVNYGYTF
TRBV6-5	NA	TRBJ2-7	NA	TGTGCCAGCAGCCGGACATCTACCTCCTACGAGCAGTACTTC	CASSRTSTSYEQYF
TRBV18	TRBD1	TRBJ2-7	NA	TGTGCCAGCGGGGACAGGGAACCCTACGAGCAGTACTTC	CASGDREPYEQYF
TRBV5-4	NA	TRBJ2-1	NA	TGTGCCAGCAGCTTGGCCTTGGGGGCGGGTAATGAGCAGTTCTTC	CASSLALGAGNEQFF
TRBV28	TRBD1	TRBJ1-3	NA	TGTGCCAGCAGCTTCGGGACAGAAAGAAACACCATATATTTT	CASSFGTERNTIYF
TRBV2	TRBD2	TRBJ2-2	NA	TGTGCCAGCAGGGAAACTAGCGGGGGGAACACCGGGGAGCTGTTTTTT	CASRETSGGNTGELFF
TRBV19	TRBD1	TRBJ1-1	once	TGTGCCAGTAATCAGGGACAGGGGTACACTGAAGCTTTCTTT	CASNQGQGYTEAFF
TRBV12-5	TRBD1	TRBJ1-1	NA	TGTGCTAGTGGTAATGCTCAGGGGGCCCGCACTGAAGCTTTCTTT	CASGNAQGARTEAFF
TRBV28	TRBD1	TRBJ1-1	NA	TGTGCCAGCAGTTTTTTTGTCAGTGACAGGGCTCGTTTTTTCACTGAAGCTTTCTTT	CASSFFVSDRARFFTEAFF
TRBV2	NA	TRBJ1-1	NA	TGTGCCAGCAGTGACAAGGGGTCGACTGAAGCTTTCTTT	CASSDKGSTEAFF
TRBV23-1	TRBD1	TRBJ1-1	once	TGCGCCAGCAGTCAGGACAGGAGGGGGTCCAACACTGAAGCTTTCTTT	CASSQDRRGSNTEAFF
TRBV2	NA	TRBJ1-4	NA	TGTGCCAGCGTGTCTGACAGTGGGAAACTGTTTTTT	CASVSDSGKLFF